The present T cell receptor (beta chain) was sequenced within a study of cytomegalovirus exposure and HLA in healthy donors. General observations from the study: Sequence variants that were highly shared formed a cluster that was likely a sequencing artifact. Later on, an analysis found that several of the most significant clusters appeared to be linked to common viral pathogens, which included parvovirus B19.

The CDR3 is 15 amino acids. The J segment lost 8 bases and the V segment lost 4 bases, leaving 8 bases of the junction unmatched. Looked up from germline, CDR1 is SEHNR and CDR2 is FQNEAQ (reference sequence). As concerns this clone: Its antigen is unknown.

Both 60 Vbeta primers and 13 Jbeta primers went into the PCR. Sequenced by immunoSEQ multiplex PCR; TCRdb stores in-frame clones only, minus some. This sample's clone table lists fewer than 70,000 clones. The V gene is TRBV7-9, the J gene TRBJ2-1; 10 bases align to TRBD2. The source is a woman aged 18-29 years in good health and CMV-seronegative. Source material: PBMCs. CDR3 sequence reads: CASSSGTSDGDEQFF. The CDR3 DNA sequence: TGTGCCAGCAGCTCCGGGACTAGCGATGGGGATGAGCAGTTCTTC.